This is a list of T cell receptor beta chains from one sample in a study of shared clonotypes between healthy human individuals. TCRdb's table, derived via immunoSEQ multiplex PCR, lists solely in-frame clones and lacks some. Among hundreds of thousands of clones listed, 70% to 80% were seen once. Sequencing was done on a sample of PBMCs. The source is a woman aged 40-49 years in good health. Some clones in this sample may be carry-over from other donors' samples. Each CDR3 is given with its conserved first and last residue.

>TRBJ2-1|TRBV6-6
CASSPGGGEQFF
>TRBJ2-5|TRBV18
CASSPYSLGKETQYF
>TRBJ2-2|TRBV7-7
CASSQGTSGFTGELFF
>TRBJ2-7|TRBV9
CASSVGPTSATYEQYF
>TRBJ1-2|TRBV30
CAWSVGTAPNYGYTF
>TRBJ1-5|TRBV7-9
CASSPTGNQPQHF
>TRBJ1-2|TRBV11-2
CASSADGGNYGYTF
>TRBJ2-2|TRBV6-1
CASIGNTGELFF
>TRBJ2-7|TRBV10-3
CAISGGTADEQYF
>TRBJ2-1|TRBV29-1
CSVGGTYNEQFF
>TRBJ2-5|TRBV15
CATSRGPSGRVETQYF
>TRBJ2-7|TRBV6-1
CASSQQYEQYF
>TRBJ2-3|TRBV29-1
CSVEAVTDTQYF
>TRBJ1-2|TRBV28
CASSKPGPMDGYTF
>TRBJ2-5|TRBV28
CASSFGVSGWQETQYF
>TRBJ2-7|TRBV29-1
CSARDSSYEQYF
>TRBJ1-1|TRBV11-1
CASSSGGWTGKNTEAFF
>TRBJ2-1|TRBV4-2
CASSHGGTVQFF
>TRBJ1-1|TRBV5-6
CASSLDLVYGTEAFF
>TRBJ2-1|TRBV11-2
CASSLELNSLSYNEQFF
>TRBJ2-1|TRBV29-1
CSAGFYNEQFF
>TRBJ2-3|TRBV5-6
CASSLEVGGSSTDTQYF
>TRBJ1-1|TRBV5-1
CASSSQGQDTEAFF
>TRBJ2-1|TRBV6-6
CASSPIRNEQFF
>TRBJ2-3|TRBV29-1
CSVEYQNTDTQYF
>TRBJ1-5|TRBV5-6
CASTSSRVTSNQPQHF
>TRBJ2-1|TRBV6-6
CASNRLAGYEQFF
>TRBJ2-3|TRBV10-3
CAISEQAPADTQYF
>TRBJ2-7|TRBV5-4
CASSSFATGTIIDEQYF
>TRBJ1-5|TRBV2
CASSERWANNQPQHF
>TRBJ1-1|TRBV28
CASRPADRGEAFF
>TRBJ2-3|TRBV7-3
CASSLNGQGLDTQYF
>TRBJ2-3|TRBV7-3
CASSRTSYTDTQYF
>TRBJ2-2|TRBV5-1
CASSEQTSGSLALMRTGELFF
>TRBJ1-2|TRBV5-1
CASSLEGAYGYTF
>TRBJ2-7|TRBV4-2
CASSQESVYEQYF
>TRBJ1-2|TRBV5-8
CASTPEGDRGLPGYTF
>TRBJ1-4|TRBV28
CASSLGQGNEKLFF
>TRBJ1-2|TRBV5-1
CASPSGPLGSGGYTF
>TRBJ2-3|TRBV12-5
CASGLVLGPGLAASTDTQYF
>TRBJ2-7|TRBV18
CASSPPSGGSEQYF
>TRBJ2-7|TRBV30
CAWSVVHNSYEQYF
>TRBJ2-5|TRBV11-3
CASSLGGGSGTQYF
>TRBJ1-1|TRBV28
CASTGQADTEAFF
>TRBJ1-2|TRBV19
CASADSNYGYTF